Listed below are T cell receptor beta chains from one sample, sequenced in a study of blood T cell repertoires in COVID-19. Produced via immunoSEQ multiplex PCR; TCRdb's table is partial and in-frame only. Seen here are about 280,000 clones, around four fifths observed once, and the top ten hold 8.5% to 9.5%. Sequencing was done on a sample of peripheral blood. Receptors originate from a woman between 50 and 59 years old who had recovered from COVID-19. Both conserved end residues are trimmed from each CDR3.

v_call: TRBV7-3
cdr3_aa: ASSLFGTGNNEQF

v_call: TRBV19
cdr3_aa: ASSIQLAGVENEQY

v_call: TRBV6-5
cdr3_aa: ASSYAAGWNEQF

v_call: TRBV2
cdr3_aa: ASTSQIYTGELF

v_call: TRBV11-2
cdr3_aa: ASSDRVTSYYGYT

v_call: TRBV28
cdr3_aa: AGRQGAGPDTQY

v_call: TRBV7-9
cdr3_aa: ASTLGGTGELF

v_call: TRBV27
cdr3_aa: ASRRTSGSKLDTQY

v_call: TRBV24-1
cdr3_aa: ATSGGDTGGFCEKLF

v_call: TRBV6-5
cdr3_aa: ASSIEPGANEKLF

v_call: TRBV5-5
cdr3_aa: ASSALEAYEQY

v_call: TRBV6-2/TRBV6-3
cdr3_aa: ASSYPGEYSNQPQH

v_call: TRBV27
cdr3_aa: ASSFSGNQPQH

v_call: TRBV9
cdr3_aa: ASSPRPGTSGSLGYEQY

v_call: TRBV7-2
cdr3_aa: ASSPSGQGYEKLF

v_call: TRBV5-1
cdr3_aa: ASSPHSRRSYNEQF

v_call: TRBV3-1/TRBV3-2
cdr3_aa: ASSRGGQETQY

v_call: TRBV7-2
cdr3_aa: ASSLVGLLF

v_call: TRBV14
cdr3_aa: AEGGAPFNQPQH

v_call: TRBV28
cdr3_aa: ASSSADRGYGYT

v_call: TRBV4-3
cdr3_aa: ASSQDGSGSGTGELF

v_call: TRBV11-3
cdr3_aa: ASTSSSAGLQGYT

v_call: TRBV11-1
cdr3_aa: ASSNRQAPYNEQF

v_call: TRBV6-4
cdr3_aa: ASSDSGGATDTQY

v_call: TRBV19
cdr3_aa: ASSTQGYGYEQY

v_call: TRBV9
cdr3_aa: ASSPEVGENIQY

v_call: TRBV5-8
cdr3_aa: ASSPRPADSYEQY

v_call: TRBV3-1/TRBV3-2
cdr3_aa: ASTKNSYEQY

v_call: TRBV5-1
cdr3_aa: ASSLDRGLGNTIY

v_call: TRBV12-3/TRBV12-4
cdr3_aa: ASSLGPGYT

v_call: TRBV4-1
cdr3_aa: ASSARGEYGYT

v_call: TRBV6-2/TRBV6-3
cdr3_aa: ASSPRGLAGTDTQY

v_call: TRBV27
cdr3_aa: ASSFLRQHTDTQY

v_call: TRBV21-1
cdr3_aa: ASSKRGGNGILLYEQY

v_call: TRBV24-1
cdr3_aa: ATSGFGTGFHYGYT

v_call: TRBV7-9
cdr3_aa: ASSLDRTPYGYT

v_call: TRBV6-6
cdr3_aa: ASSPQNHGGAYNEQF

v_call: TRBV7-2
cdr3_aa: ASSLLLAKNIQY

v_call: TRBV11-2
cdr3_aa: ASSSGGDGYT

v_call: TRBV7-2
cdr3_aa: ASSKPEYNEQF

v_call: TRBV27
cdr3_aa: ASRRYGTGGLANYGYT

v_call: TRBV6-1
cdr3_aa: ASSEVRTGAGSNYGYT

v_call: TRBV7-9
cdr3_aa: ASSLVGLDSGELF

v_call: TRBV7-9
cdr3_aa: ASSLGPDEAQPQH

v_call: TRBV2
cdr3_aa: ASRNPRVGLQLSYEQY

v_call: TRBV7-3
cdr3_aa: ASSLGASRNTQY